This T cell receptor beta chain was documented in a study of cytomegalovirus exposure and HLA in healthy donors. PCR primers comprised 60 Vbeta and 13 Jbeta primers. Sequencing was performed with immunoSEQ multiplex PCR; in TCRdb, only in-frame clones are kept and a portion is missing. The sample has approximately 150,000 clones, 75% to 90% seen once. General study results and limits: Cytomegalovirus-associated status was assigned to 150 to 200 TCR beta chains. Later on, an analysis found that several of the most significant clusters appeared to be linked to common viral pathogens, which included parvovirus B19. Near-uniform donor sequencing depth was presumed by presence/absence analyses.

The V segment lost 3 bases and the J segment 6 bases; nucleotides outside the gene matches: 4. The CDR3 sequence is 14 residues long. Germline lookup yields CDR1 WNHNN and CDR2 SYGVQD (reference sequence). About this clone: Its antigen is unidentified.

The gene calls are TRBV10-1 and TRBJ2-2; the match to TRBD1 covers 7 bases. The sequenced material came from PBMCs. This clonotype was sampled from a man younger than 40 in good health and CMV-seropositive. CDR3 sequence reads: CASSEYRGPGELFF. CDR3 nucleotide sequence: TGCGCCAGCAGTGAATACAGGGGACCCGGGGAGCTGTTTTTT.